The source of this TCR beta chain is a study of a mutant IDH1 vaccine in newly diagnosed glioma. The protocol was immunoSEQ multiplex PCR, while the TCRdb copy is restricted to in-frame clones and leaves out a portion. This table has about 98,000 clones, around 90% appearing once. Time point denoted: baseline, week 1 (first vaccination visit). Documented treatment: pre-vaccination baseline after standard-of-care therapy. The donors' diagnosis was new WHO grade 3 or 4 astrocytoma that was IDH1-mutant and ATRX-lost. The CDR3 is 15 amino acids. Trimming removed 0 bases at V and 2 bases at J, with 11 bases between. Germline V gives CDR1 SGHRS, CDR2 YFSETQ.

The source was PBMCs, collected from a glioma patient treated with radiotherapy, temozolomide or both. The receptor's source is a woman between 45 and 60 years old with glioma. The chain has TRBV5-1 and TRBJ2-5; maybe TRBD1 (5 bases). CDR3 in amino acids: CASSLALGEQETQYF. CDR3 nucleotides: TGCGCCAGCAGCTTGGCCTTAGGGGAACAAGAGACCCAGTACTTC.